The 12 T cell receptor beta chains presented below share a single source sample, sequenced in a study of control samples from healthy donors and cancer patients. The assay was immunoSEQ multiplex PCR, and TCRdb's table has in-frame clones only and misses some. Here the sample spans some 67,000 clones, roughly 86% being singletons. The sample was PBMCs. The receptors shown here come from a man between 60 and 75 years old with lung cancer.

The V call is TRBV6-6, the J call TRBJ1-5; D gene uncertain. This CDR3 region has 14 residues. CDR1 MNHNY and CDR2 SVGAGI come from the germline V gene (reference sequence). The V gene lost 6 bases and the J gene lost 1 base, with 10 bases spanning the gap. In DNA, the CDR3 is TGTGCCAGCAGGGTACAAGGGAGCAATCAGCCCCAGCATTTT. It encodes CASRVQGSNQPQHF.

Of note for this clone: At one of its ends the junction is not consistent with the germline gene, which may arise from a read error. The rearrangement joins TRBV30 to TRBJ1-2; no reliable D call. The CDR3 totals 13 residues. The germline gives CDR1 GTSNPN, CDR2 SVGIG (reference sequence). CDR3 amino acids: CARSVINNYGYTF. The CDR3 DNA is TGTGCCCGGAGTGTAATCAATAACTATGGCTACACCTTC.

V gene TRBV5-6 combines with J gene TRBJ2-5, with 10 bases lining up with TRBD2. V shed 1 base, J shed 2 bases, and the junction held 2 bases outside the gene matches. The CDR3 runs 15 residues. Germline V gene lookup returns CDR1 SGHDT and CDR2 YYEEEE. CDR3 residues: CASSLTSGTQETQYF. DNA of the CDR3: TGTGCCAGCAGCTTGACTAGCGGGACGCAAGAGACCCAGTACTTC.

The chain is built from TRBV2 and TRBJ1-6; D not resolved. V was trimmed by 5 bases and J by 7 bases, leaving 12 bases between them. Germline CDR1 SNHLY, CDR2 FYNNEI. The CDR3 runs to 14 residues. The CDR3 DNA reads TGTGCCAGCAGTAATTACGGACTAAATTCACCCCTCCACTTT. Translation: CASSNYGLNSPLHF.

This rearrangement joins TRBV7-8 to TRBJ1-2; TRBD1 matches 7 bases. The germline gives CDR1 SGHVS, CDR2 FQNEAQ. With V trimmed by 0 bases and J by 4 bases, 2 bases remained unmatched. This CDR3 has 14 residues. The CDR3 sequence: CASSLAGGGYGYTF. CDR3 nucleotide sequence: TGTGCCAGCAGCTTAGCAGGGGGCGGCTATGGCTACACCTTC.

The V and J genes are TRBV7-9 and TRBJ1-6, with no clear D. The CDR3 sequence is 12 residues long. In germline, CDR1 is SEHNR, CDR2 FQNEAQ (reference sequence). Trimming took 8 bases from V and 7 from J, leaving 9 bases between them. CDR3 amino acids: CASVGFNSPLHF. The DNA for the CDR3 is TGTGCCAGCGTCGGGTTCAATTCACCCCTCCACTTT.

J is TRBJ2-3 and V is TRBV9; D gene uncertain. Germline V CDR1 and CDR2: SGDLS, YYNGEE. This CDR3 contains 14 residues. The germline V and J ends were trimmed by 0 bases and 5 bases, with 10 bases remaining between them. CDR3 in DNA: TGTGCCAGCAGCGTAGCGTCTAGTCTAGATACGCAGTATTTT. It codes for CASSVASSLDTQYF.

The chain joins TRBV27 to TRBJ2-7; 9 nucleotides agree with TRBD1. Per germline, CDR1 MNHEY and CDR2 SMNVEV (reference sequence). V lost 5 bases and J lost 4; bases outside the gene matches: 24. The length of the CDR3 is 20 residues. CDR3 coding DNA: TGTGCCAGCAGTGCTGGAGGACAGGGGCCATGGCATTTCTATGTTTACGAGCAGTACTTC. Translated: CASSAGGQGPWHFYVYEQYF.

The chain combines TRBV5-6 with TRBJ1-4; 7 bases are shared with TRBD1. V dropped 3 bases and J dropped 5; count of bases not matched to a gene: 4. CDR3 length: 14 residues. CDR1 is SGHDT and CDR2 is YYEEEE in the germline V gene. CDR3 DNA sequence: TGTGCCAGCAGCTCGACAGGGAGGAATGAAAAACTGTTTTTT. This sequence encodes CASSSTGRNEKLFF.

The chain combines TRBV27 with TRBJ1-6, with a weak D call TRBD1 (6 bases). Trimming removed 1 base from V and 6 bases from J, with 10 bases in between. The CDR3 loop spans 15 amino acids. Germline assignment: CDR1 MNHEY and CDR2 SMNVEV (reference sequence). CDR3 nucleotide sequence: TGTGCCAGCAGTTTATGGGGGCTCGGTAATTCACCCCTCCACTTT. Translating gives CASSLWGLGNSPLHF.

Written as DNA, the CDR3 is TGTGCCAGCTCTCCGGGAGGGGCCAGGGGAAACACCATATATTTT. This sequence encodes CASSPGGARGNTIYF. This chain links TRBV18 with TRBJ1-3, with D possibly TRBD1 on 5 matching bases. CDR3 size: 15 residues. Germline V gene data show CDR1 as KGHSH and CDR2 as LQKENI. Trimming shortened V by 6 bases and J by 4 bases, and 16 bases separated the two germline ends.

The chain links TRBV5-6 to TRBJ2-3; D not certain. Germline CDR1 and CDR2: SGHDT and YYEEEE. V was shortened by 2 bases and J by 6 bases, with 10 bases between the two germline ends. The CDR3 length is 13 residues. The CDR3 loop reads CASSFLRADTQYF. CDR3 DNA: TGTGCCAGCAGCTTCCTCCGCGCTGATACGCAGTATTTT. Drawing the rest from reference TRBV5-6 and TRBJ2-3, the complete variable domain is DAGVTQSPTHLIKTRGQQVTLRCSPKSGHDTVSWYQQALGQGPQFIFQYYEEEERQRGNFPDRFSGHQFPNYSSELNVNALLLGDSALYLCASSFLRADTQYFGPGTRLTVL.